This TCR beta chain was sequenced for a study of graft-versus-host responses after intestinal transplantation. V shed 1 base and J 0 bases; nucleotides not matched to a gene: 1. Germline CDR1 reads SGHRS; CDR2 reads YFSETQ. The CDR3 spans 15 residues. Of note for this clone: Antigen specificity is unknown.

The table came from immunoSEQ multiplex PCR; TCRdb's copy has only in-frame clones and leaves some out. The sample contains tens of thousands of clones, roughly 95% of which appear only once. This clonotype originated in a human donor who was the organ donor for an intestinal transplant. The chain has TRBV5-1 and TRBJ2-7; 10 bases are a match to TRBD2. The source material was unstimulated CD4+ T cells sorted from spleen or lymph node cells, sampled before transplant. The CDR3 region is CASSLTSGASYEQYF. The CDR3 DNA is TGCGCCAGCAGCTTGACTAGCGGGGCCTCCTACGAGCAGTACTTC. The full variable domain, in which reference TRBV5-1 and TRBJ2-7 provide the parts outside the CDR3, is KAGVTQTPRYLIKTRGQQVTLSCSPISGHRSVSWYQQTPGQGLQFLFEYFSETQRNKGNFPGRFSGRQFSNSRSEMNVSTLELGDSALYLCASSLTSGASYEQYFGPGTRLTVT.